This TCR beta chain was recovered during a study of T cell responses to AZD1222 COVID-19 vaccine. Whole-study results and caveats: After two AZD1222 doses, spike-specific TCR breadth and depth rose versus day 0. Baseline seropositivity characterized only six AZD1222 recipients.

Trimming took 5 bases from V and 4 from J, leaving 9 bases between them. CDR3 length: 13 residues. CDR1 is SEHNR and CDR2 is FQNEAQ in the germline V gene (reference sequence). About this clone itself: What it binds is unknown.

TCRdb's table, derived via immunoSEQ multiplex PCR, lists solely in-frame clones and lacks some. The profile shows about 100,000 clones, about nine tenths of them singletons. This receptor was identified in an adult who received the AZD1222 COVID-19 vaccine. The specimen was peripheral blood, collected 28 days after the second AZD1222 dose. The chain links TRBV7-9 to TRBJ2-1; D not resolved. In DNA, the CDR3 is TGTGCCAGCAGCCACGGACGTTACAATGAGCAGTTCTTC. Its translation: CASSHGRYNEQFF.